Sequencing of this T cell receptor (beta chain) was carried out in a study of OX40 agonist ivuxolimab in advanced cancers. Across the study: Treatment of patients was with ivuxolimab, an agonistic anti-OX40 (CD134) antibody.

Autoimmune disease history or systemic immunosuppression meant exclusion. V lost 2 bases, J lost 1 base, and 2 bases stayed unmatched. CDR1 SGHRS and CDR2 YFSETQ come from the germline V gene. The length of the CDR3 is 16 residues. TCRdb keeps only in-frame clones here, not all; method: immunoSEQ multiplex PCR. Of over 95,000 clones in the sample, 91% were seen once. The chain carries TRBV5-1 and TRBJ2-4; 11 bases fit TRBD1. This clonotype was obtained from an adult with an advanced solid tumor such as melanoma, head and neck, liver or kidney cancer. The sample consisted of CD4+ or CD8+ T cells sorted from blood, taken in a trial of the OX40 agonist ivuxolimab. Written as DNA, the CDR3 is TGCGCCAGCAGCTTCGGACAGGGGGCCGCCAAAAACATTCAGTACTTC. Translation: CASSFGQGAAKNIQYF. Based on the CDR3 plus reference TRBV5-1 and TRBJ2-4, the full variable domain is KAGVTQTPRYLIKTRGQQVTLSCSPISGHRSVSWYQQTPGQGLQFLFEYFSETQRNKGNFPGRFSGRQFSNSRSEMNVSTLELGDSALYLCASSFGQGAAKNIQYFGAGTRLSVL.